What follows is one T cell receptor beta chain and its context. Its specificity is not known. The data are from a study of response to subunit inactivated influenza vaccine. General study findings and limits: The authors suggested that every seasonal influenza vaccination recruits few new T cells.

Trimming stripped 5 bases from V and 0 bases from J, with 11 bases between. Per germline, CDR1 SEHNR and CDR2 FQNEAQ (reference sequence). The CDR3 runs to 15 residues. TCRdb fed the RT-PCR reads into MiXCR, producing one record per CDR3 protein. The table records fewer than 550,000 distinct CDR3 sequences, approximately 24% of them present only once. This specimen consisted of CD4+ T cells sorted from PBMCs, obtained roughly 5 days after vaccination. The chain employs TRBV7-9 and TRBJ1-3, with D maybe TRBD1 (6 bases). The receptor comes from a man aged 45-65 years who received an inactivated influenza vaccine. The CDR3 sequence: CASSLGTFSGNTIYF. The DNA for the CDR3 is TGTGCCAGCAGCCTAGGGACATTCTCTGGAAACACCATATATTTT.